The present T cell receptor beta chain was sequenced within a study of cytotoxic CD8 clonotypes in ibrutinib-treated CLL. Study overall: Partial responses totalled roughly 25 and complete responses 2; after median 68 months, approximately 15 remained remitted and approximately twelve progressed. Points from the study as a whole: Public clonotypes, rarely seen, contracted or held steady on treatment. In comparison with age-matched healthy donors, baseline clonality was higher and tracked circulating CD8+ T-cell counts.

Only in-frame clones appear in the TCRdb table, and some are missing; sequencing was by immunoSEQ multiplex PCR. The sample has around 140,000 clones; about 84% are singletons. On this clone itself: The antigen is undetermined.

CDR1 is SNHLY and CDR2 is FYNNEI in the germline V gene. The V and J ends lost 7 bases and 6 bases respectively, with 15 bases between them. This CDR3 contains 13 residues. The receptor's source is a human donor with chronic lymphocytic leukemia. Sequenced here: PBMCs, sampled after 36 months of ibrutinib treatment. The chain has TRBV2 and TRBJ1-1; a possible D gene is TRBD1 (6 bases). The CDR3 spells CASTTGGASEAFF. CDR3 nucleotide sequence: TGTGCCAGCACCACGGGGGGGGCTTCTGAAGCTTTCTTT.